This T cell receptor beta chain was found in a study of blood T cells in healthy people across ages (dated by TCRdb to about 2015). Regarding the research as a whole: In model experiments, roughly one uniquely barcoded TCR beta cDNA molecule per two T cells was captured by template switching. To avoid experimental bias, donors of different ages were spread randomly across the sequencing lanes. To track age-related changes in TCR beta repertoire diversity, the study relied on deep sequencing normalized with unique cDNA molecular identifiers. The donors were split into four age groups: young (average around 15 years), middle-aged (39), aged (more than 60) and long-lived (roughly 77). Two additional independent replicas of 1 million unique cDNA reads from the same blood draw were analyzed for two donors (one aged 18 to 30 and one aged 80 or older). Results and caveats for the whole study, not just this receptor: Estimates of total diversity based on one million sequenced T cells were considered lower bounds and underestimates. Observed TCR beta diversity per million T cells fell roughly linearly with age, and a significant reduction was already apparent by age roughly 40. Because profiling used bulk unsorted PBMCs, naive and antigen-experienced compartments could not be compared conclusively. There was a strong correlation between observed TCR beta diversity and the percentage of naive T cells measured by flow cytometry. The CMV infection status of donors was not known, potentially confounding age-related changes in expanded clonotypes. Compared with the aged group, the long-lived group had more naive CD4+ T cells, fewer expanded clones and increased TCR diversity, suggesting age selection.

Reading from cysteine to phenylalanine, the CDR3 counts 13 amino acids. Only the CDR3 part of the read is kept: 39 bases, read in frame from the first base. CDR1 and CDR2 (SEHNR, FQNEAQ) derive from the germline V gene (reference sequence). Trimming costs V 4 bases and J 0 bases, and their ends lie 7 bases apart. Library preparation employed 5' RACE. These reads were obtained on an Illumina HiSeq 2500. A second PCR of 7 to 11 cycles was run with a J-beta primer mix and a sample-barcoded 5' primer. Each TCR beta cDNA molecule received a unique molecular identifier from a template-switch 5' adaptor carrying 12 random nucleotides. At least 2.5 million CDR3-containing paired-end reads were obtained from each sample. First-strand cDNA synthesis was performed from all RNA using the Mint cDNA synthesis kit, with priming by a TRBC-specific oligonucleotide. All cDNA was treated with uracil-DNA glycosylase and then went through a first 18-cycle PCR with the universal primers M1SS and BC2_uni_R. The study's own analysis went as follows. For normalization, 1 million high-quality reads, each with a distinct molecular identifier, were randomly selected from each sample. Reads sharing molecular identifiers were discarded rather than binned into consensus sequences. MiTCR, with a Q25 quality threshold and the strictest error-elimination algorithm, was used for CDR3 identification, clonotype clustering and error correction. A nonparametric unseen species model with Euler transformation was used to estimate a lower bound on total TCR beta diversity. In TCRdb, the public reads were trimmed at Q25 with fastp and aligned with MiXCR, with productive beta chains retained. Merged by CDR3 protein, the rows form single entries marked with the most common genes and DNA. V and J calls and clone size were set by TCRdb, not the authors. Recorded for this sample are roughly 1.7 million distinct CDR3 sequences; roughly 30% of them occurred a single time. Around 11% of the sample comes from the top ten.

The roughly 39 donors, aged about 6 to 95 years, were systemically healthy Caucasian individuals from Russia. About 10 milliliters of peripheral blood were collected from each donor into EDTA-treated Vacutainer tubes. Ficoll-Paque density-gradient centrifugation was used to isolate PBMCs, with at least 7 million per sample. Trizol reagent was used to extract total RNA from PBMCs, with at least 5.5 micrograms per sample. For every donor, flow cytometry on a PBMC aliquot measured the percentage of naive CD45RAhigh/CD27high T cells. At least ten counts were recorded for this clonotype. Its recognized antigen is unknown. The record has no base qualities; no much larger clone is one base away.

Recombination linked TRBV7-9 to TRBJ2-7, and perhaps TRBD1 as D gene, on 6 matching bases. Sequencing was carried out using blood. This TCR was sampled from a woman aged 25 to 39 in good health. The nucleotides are TGTGCCAGCAGCTCGGGACACTCCTACGAGCAGTACTTC. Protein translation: CASSSGHSYEQYF.